This T cell receptor (beta chain) was captured in a study of Ad26.COV2.S vaccination and SARS-CoV-2 variants (dated by TCRdb to the early 2020s). At the level of the whole study: The specificity and breadth of SARS-CoV-2-reactive T cell receptors after Ad26.COV2.S vaccination were assessed by TCRbeta repertoire sequencing. The TCR-sequenced set comprised approximately 32 samples: about 19 Ad26.COV2.S vaccine recipients, 5 placebo recipients and 8 SARS-CoV-2 convalescent individuals.

The CDR3 has 16 amino acids, counting the end cysteine and phenylalanine. Kept here is only the CDR3 DNA, which spans 48 bases and is read in frame from base 1. The immunoSEQ Assay was used to sequence TCRbeta CDR3 regions. After extraction, genomic DNA underwent amplification by bias-controlled multiplex PCR, followed by high-throughput sequencing. From the authors' description of their analysis: To quantify the absolute abundance of every unique TCRbeta CDR3 region, sequences were collapsed and filtered. Usable DNA was measured by amplifying reference genes present in all nucleated cells, and TCRbeta template counts were normalized to that usable DNA to estimate T cell fraction. Repertoire TCRs were annotated as SARS-CoV-2-specific by exact matching of V gene, CDR3 amino acid sequence and J gene to a known reactive TCR set. The reference SARS-CoV-2 TCR set was derived from MIRA and filtered for enrichment in COVID-19-positive ImmuneCODE repertoires, a step that removed public or cross-reactive TCRs. Using the MIRA antigens, annotated TCRs were further analysed by specific ORF or by position within an ORF. Depth was the summed frequency of annotated unique rearrangements, while breadth was defined as annotated unique rearrangements over total unique productive rearrangements. TCR breadth was compared between groups using two-sided Wilcoxon rank-sum tests. This is the immuneACCESS table as TCRdb keeps it, with only in-frame sequences that have V and J called. A part of the clones is gone; compared with another copy, unresolved V genes explain less than half, and the rest is unexplained. V, J and clone size were drawn from that table, and D and trimming were deduced from the DNA. The sample data list about 7,100 clones, and 65% to 85% of these were observed just once. Of the sample, around 29% falls within the top ten clones.

As regards this clone: No cognate antigen has been identified for it. Base-call qualities are not available, and no considerably larger clone is one nucleotide away.

The paper's findings and limits, for the study overall: Spike-specific TCR breadth was higher in Ad26.COV2.S recipients than in placebo recipients (P = 0.0014). Substantial breadth of spike-specific CD8+ and CD4+ T cell responses was reported after vaccination. The authors noted that the TCR breadth and depth analyses may have underestimated total T cell responses. Non-spike TCR breadth was comparable between vaccine and placebo recipients, consistent with the vaccine containing only spike.

Per the publication, the time point label means: individuals recovered from natural SARS-CoV-2 infection. The rearrangement joined TRBV12-2 to TRBJ2-2; TRBD2 reflects the table's D call only, with no check against the DNA. TRBV12-2 is noted as a pseudogene. The sequence was collected from a human donor who had recovered from COVID-19. The sample here was peripheral blood, taken after recovery from COVID-19. The CDR3 reads as follows: CASRSWTSGRTGELFF. The base sequence is TGTGCAAGTCGCTCTTGGACTAGCGGGAGGACCGGGGAGCTGTTTTTT.